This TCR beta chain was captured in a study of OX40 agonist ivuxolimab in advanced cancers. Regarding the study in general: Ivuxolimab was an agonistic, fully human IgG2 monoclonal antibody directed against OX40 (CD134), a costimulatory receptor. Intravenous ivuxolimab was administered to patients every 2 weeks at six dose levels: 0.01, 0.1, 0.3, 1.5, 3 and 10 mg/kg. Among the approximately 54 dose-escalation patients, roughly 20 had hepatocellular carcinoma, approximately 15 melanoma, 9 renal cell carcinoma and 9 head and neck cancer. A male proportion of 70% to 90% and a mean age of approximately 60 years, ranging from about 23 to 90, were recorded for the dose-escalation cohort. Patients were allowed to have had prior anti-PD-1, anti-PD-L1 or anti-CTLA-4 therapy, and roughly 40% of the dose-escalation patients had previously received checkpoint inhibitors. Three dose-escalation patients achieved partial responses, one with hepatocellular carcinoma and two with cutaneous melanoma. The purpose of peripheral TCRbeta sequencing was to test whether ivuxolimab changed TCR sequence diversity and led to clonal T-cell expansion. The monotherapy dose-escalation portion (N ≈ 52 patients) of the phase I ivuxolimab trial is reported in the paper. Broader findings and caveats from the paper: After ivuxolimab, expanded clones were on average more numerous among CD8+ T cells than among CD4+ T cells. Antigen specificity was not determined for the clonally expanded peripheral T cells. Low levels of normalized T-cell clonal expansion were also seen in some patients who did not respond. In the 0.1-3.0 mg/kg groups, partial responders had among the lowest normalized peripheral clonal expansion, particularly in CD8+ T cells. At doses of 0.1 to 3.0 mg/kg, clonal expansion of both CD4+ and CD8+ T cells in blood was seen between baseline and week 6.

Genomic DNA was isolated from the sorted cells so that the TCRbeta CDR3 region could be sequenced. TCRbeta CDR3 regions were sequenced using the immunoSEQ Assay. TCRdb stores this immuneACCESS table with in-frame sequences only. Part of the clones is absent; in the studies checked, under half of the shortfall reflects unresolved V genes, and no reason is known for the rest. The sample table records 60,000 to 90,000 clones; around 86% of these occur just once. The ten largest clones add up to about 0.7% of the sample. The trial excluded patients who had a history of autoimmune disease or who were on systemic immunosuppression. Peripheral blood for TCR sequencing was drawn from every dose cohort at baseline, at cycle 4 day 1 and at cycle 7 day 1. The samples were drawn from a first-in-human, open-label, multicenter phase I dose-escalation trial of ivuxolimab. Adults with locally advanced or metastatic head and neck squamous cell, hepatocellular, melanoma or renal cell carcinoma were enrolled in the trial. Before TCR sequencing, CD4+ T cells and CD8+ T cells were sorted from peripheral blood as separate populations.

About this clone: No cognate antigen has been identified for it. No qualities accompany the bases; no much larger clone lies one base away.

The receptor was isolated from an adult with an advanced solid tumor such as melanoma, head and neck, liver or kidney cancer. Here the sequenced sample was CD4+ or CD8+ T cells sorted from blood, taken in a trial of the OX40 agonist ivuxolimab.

The CDR3 in this case is CASSVAMHRADSGNTIYF. The DNA sequence is given as TGTGCCAGCAGCGTAGCTATGCATAGGGCCGACTCTGGAAACACCATATATTTT. The chain is made from TRBV9 and TRBJ1-3; the D gene is not confidently resolved. The V and J ends are trimmed by 0 bases and 0 bases, leaving 16 bases between them. Sequences SGDLS (CDR1) and YYNGEE (CDR2) are obtained from the germline V gene. Including the terminal cysteine and phenylalanine, the CDR3 comprises 18 residues. The kept DNA is CDR3 alone, 54 bases in frame from the first base.